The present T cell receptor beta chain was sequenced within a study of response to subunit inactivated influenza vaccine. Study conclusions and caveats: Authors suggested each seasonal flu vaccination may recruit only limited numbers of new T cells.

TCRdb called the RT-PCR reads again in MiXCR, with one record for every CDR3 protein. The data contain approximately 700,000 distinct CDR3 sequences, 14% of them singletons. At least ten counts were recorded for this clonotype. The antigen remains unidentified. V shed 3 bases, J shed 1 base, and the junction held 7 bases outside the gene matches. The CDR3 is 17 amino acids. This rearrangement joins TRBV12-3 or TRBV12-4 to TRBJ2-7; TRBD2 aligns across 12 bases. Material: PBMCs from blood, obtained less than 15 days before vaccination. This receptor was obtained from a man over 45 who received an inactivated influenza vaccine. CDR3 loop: CASSFTSGGTRSYEQYF. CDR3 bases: TGTGCCAGCAGTTTCACTAGCGGGGGGACCCGTTCCTACGAGCAGTACTTC.